Sequencing of this T cell receptor (beta chain) was carried out in a study of T cell repertoires in cytomegalovirus infection. Study-level results: The ex vivo response was dominated by HLA-C-restricted CMV-specific TCR beta clonotypes.

The V end lost 3 bases, the J end lost 2 bases, and 8 bases lay between the germline ends. The CDR3 consists of 13 residues. Germline CDR1 is WNHNN and CDR2 is SYGVQD (reference sequence). This clonotype was detected a few times. Its antigen is still unknown. Via MiXCR, TCRdb re-called the reads, giving one row per CDR3 protein. This table has 160,000 or so distinct CDR3 sequences, roughly a sixth appearing once. Sequenced: CD8+ T cells from PBMCs. The sequence was collected from a human donor in good health (CMV status not recorded). Some clones in this sample may be carry-over from other donors' samples. This chain uses TRBV10-1 with TRBJ2-7, with unresolved D. CDR3 sequence reads: CASSEGPTYEQYF. Here the CDR3 DNA reads TGCGCCAGCAGTGAAGGTCCTACCTACGAGCAGTACTTC.